The 3 T cell receptor beta chains in this list originate from one sample, sequenced in a study of cytomegalovirus exposure and HLA in healthy donors. TCRdb keeps only in-frame clones here, not all; method: immunoSEQ multiplex PCR. The profile shows roughly 250,000 clones, around 88% of them singletons. Sequenced material: PBMCs. Receptor source: a woman under 40 in good health and CMV-seropositive.

The chain carries TRBV5-1 and TRBJ2-7; 8 bases match TRBD1. Looked up from germline, CDR1 is SGHRS and CDR2 is YFSETQ. J gave up 5 bases and V 4 bases, and 8 bases lay outside the gene matches. The CDR3 consists of 14 residues. The CDR3 coding sequence is TGCGCCAGCAGCCTAGGACAGGGAGTAGACGAGCAGTACTTC. This encodes CASSLGQGVDEQYF.

The chain has TRBV18 and TRBJ1-4, with D possibly TRBD1 on 5 matching bases. Trimming stripped 4 bases from V and 0 bases from J, with 18 bases between. The germline V gene has CDR1 KGHSH and CDR2 LQKENI. The CDR3 extends over 18 amino acids. For the CDR3, the DNA is TGTGCCAGCTCACAATTGGGGGGGATCCCCACAACTAATGAAAAACTGTTTTTT. This encodes CASSQLGGIPTTNEKLFF. The entire variable domain, with the rest obtained from reference TRBV18 and TRBJ1-4, is as follows: NAGVMQNPRHLVRRRGQEARLRCSPMKGHSHVYWYRQLPEEGLKFMVYLQKENIIDESGMPKERFSAEFPKEGPSILRIQQVVRGDSAAYFCASSQLGGIPTTNEKLFFGSGTQLSVL.

This chain links TRBV5-1 with TRBJ2-5; 11 bases line up with TRBD2. V lost 3 bases and J lost 0; bases outside the gene matches: 13. CDR3 length: 19 residues. The germline CDR1 and CDR2 sequences are SGHRS and YFSETQ. CDR3 residues: CASSSGGTSGSLHQETQYF. The CDR3 coding sequence is TGCGCCAGCAGCTCGGGGGGGACTAGCGGTTCCTTACACCAAGAGACCCAGTACTTC.